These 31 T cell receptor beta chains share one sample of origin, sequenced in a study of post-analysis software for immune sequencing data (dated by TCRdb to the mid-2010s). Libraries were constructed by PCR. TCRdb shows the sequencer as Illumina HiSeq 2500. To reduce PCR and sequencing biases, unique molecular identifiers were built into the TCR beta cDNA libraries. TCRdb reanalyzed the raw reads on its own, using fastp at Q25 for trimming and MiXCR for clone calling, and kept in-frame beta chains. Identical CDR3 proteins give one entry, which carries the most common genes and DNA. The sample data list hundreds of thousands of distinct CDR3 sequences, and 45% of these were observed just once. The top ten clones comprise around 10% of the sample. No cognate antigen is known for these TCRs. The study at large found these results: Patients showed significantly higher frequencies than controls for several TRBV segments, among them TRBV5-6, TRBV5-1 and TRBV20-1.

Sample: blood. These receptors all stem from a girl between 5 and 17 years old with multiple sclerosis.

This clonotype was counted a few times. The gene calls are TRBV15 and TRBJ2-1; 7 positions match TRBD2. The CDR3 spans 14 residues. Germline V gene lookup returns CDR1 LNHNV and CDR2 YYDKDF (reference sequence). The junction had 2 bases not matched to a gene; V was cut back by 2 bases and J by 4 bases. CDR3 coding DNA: TGTGCCACCAGCAGACTAGCGGAGTACAATGAGCAGTTCTTC. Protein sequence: CATSRLAEYNEQFF. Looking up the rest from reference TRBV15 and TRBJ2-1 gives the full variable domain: DAMVIQNPRYQVTQFGKPVTLSCSQTLNHNVMYWYQQKSSQAPKLLFHYYDKDFNNEADTPDNFQSRRPNTSFCFLDIRSPGLGDTAMYLCATSRLAEYNEQFFGPGTRLTVL.

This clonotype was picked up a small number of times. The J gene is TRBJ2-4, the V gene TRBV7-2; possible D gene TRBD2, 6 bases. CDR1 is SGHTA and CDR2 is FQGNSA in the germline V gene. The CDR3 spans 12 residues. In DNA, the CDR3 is TGTGCTTCGGGCGGGAATGGGAACATTCAGTACTTC. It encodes CASGGNGNIQYF.

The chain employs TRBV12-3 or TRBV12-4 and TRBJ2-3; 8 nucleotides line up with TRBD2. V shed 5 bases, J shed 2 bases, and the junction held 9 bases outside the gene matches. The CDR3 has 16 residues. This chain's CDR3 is CASSPYSGGLTDTQYF. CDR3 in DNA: TGTGCCAGCAGTCCGTACAGCGGGGGCCTCACAGATACGCAGTATTTT.

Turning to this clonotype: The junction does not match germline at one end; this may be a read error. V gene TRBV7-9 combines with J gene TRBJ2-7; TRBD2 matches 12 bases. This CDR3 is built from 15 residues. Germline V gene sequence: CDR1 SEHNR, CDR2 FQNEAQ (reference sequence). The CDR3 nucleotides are TGTGCCAGTAGCTTAGTACTAGCGGGAGGACACGAGCAGTACTTC. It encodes CASSLVLAGGHEQYF.

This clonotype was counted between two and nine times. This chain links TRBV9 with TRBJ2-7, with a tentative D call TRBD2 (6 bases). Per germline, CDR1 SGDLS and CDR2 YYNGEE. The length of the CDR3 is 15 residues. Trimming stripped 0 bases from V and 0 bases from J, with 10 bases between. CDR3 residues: CASSVDGRISYEQYF. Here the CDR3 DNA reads TGTGCCAGCAGCGTAGACGGGAGAATCTCCTACGAGCAGTACTTC.

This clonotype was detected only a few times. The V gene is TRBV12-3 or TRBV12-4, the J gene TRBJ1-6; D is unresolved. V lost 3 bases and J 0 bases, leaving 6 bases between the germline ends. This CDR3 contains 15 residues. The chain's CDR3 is CASSFRDSYNSPLHF. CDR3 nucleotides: TGTGCCAGCAGTTTTAGGGACTCCTATAATTCACCCCTCCACTTT.

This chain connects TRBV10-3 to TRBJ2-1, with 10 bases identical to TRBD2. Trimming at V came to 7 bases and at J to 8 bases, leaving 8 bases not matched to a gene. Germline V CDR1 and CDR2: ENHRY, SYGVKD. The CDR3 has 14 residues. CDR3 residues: CAIMPSGSHDEQFF. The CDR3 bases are TGTGCCATCATGCCTAGCGGGAGTCACGATGAGCAGTTCTTC.

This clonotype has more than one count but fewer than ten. CDR3 DNA sequence: TGTGCCAGCAGCCAGGGGGGCCCTGATGAGACCCAGTACTTC. It codes for CASSQGGPDETQYF. This chain links TRBV7-3 with TRBJ2-5; D may be TRBD1 (7 bases). CDR3 length equals 14 residues. Trimming left V 5 bases short and J 5 bases short, with 15 bases between. The germline V gene encodes CDR1 SGHTA and CDR2 FQGTGA.

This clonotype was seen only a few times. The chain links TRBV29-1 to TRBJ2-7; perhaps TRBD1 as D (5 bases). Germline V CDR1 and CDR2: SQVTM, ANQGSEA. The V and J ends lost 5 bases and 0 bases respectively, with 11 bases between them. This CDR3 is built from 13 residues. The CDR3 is CSVLMGLSYEQYF. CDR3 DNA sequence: TGCAGCGTTCTCATGGGGCTCTCCTACGAGCAGTACTTC.

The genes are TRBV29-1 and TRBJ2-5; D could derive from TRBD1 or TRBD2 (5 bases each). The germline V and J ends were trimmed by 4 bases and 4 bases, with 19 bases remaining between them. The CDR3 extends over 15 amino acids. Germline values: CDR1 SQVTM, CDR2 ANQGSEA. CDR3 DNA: TGCAGCGTTGCCGGGACGGACCCCGTCCTAGAGACCCAGTACTTC. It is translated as CSVAGTDPVLETQYF.

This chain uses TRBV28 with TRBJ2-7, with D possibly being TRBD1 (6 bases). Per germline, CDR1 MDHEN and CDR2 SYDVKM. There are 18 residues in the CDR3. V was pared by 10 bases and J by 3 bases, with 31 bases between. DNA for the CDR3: TGTGCCACCCTGAGCGAGGGGGTTGGAAAGGACAACTACTACGAGCAGTACTTC. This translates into CATLSEGVGKDNYYEQYF. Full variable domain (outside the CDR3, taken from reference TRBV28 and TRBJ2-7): DVKVTQSSRYLVKRTGEKVFLECVQDMDHENMFWYRQDPGLGLRLIYFSYDVKMKEKGDIPEGYSVSREKKERFSLILESASTNQTSMYLCATLSEGVGKDNYYEQYFGPGTRLTVT.

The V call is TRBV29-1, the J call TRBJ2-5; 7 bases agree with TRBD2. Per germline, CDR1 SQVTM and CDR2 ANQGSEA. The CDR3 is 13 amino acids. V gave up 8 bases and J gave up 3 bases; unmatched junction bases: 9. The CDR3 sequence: CSPGLAGKETQYF. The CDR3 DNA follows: TGCAGCCCGGGGTTAGCGGGCAAAGAGACCCAGTACTTC.

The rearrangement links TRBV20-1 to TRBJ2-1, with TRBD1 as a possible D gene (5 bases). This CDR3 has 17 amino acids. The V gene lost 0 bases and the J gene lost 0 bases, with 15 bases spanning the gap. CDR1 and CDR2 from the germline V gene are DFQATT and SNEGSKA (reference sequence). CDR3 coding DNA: TGCAGTGCTAGAGATTGGGGCGGAAAAAGCTCCTACAATGAGCAGTTCTTC. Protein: CSARDWGGKSSYNEQFF.

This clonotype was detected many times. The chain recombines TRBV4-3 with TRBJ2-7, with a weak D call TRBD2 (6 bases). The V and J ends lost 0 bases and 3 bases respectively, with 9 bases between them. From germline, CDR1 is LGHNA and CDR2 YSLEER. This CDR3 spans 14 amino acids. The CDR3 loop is CASSQDLGGYEQYF. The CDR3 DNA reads TGCGCCAGCAGCCAAGATCTGGGGGGCTACGAGCAGTACTTC.

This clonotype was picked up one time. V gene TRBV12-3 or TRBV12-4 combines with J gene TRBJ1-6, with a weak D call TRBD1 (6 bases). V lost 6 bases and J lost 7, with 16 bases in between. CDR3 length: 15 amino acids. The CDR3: CASSGFHRANSPLHF. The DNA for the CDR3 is TGTGCCAGCAGCGGTTTCCACAGGGCGAATTCACCCCTCCACTTT.

The CDR3 DNA follows: TGTGCCACCAGCAGACGTCAACAGGAGCAGTTCTTC. Protein sequence: CATSRRQQEQFF. The chain recombines TRBV15 with TRBJ2-1, with D unclear. V shed 2 bases and J shed 10 bases, with 9 bases lying between them. Germline V lookup: CDR1 LNHNV, CDR2 YYDKDF (reference sequence). CDR3 size: 12 residues.

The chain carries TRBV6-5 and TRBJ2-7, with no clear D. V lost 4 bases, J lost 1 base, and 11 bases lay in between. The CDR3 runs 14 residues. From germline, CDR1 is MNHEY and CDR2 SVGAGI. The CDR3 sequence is CASSLRVQSYEQYF. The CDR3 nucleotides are TGTGCCAGCAGTTTAAGAGTTCAGTCCTACGAGCAGTACTTC.

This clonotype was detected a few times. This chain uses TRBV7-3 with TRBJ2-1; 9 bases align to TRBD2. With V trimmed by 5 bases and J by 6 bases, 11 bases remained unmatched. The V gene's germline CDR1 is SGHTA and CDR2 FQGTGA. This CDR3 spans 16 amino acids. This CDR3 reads CASSPLRASGANEQFF. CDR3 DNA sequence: TGTGCCAGCAGCCCGCTTAGGGCTAGCGGGGCCAATGAGCAGTTCTTC.

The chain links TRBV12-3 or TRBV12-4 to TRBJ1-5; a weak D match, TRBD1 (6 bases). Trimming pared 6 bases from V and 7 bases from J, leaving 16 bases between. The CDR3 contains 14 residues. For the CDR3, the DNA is TGTGCCAGCAGCCAGTACTCAGGGGACCAGCCCCAGCATTTT. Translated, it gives CASSQYSGDQPQHF.

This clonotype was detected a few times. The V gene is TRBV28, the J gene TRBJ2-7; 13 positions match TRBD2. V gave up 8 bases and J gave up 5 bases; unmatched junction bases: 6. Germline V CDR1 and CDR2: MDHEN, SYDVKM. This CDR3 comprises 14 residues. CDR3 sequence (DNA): TGTGCCAGCTGGACTAGCGGGAGTGCCCACGAGCAGTACTTC. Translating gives CASWTSGSAHEQYF.

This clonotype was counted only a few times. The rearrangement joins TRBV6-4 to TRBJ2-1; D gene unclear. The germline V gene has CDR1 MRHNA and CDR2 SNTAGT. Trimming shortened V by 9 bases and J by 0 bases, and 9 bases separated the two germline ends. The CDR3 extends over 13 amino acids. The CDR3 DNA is TGTGCCAGAGAGACCAGCTCCTACAATGAGCAGTTCTTC. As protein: CARETSSYNEQFF.

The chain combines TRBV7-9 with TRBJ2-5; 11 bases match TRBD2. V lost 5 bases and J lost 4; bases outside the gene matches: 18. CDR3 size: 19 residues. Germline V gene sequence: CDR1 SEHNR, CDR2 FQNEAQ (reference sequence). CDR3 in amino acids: CASSLGTSGSNRDGETQYF. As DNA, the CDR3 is TGTGCCAGCAGCCTGGGGACTAGCGGCAGCAACCGGGACGGAGAGACCCAGTACTTC.

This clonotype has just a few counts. The CDR3, as DNA: TGTGCCAGCAGCCAATTAGGAGATAGCAATCAGCCCCAGCATTTT. This encodes CASSQLGDSNQPQHF. This rearrangement joins TRBV4-2 to TRBJ1-5; D uncertain. CDR1 is LGHNA, CDR2 YNFKEQ, per germline. This CDR3 is 15 amino acids long. Trimming cost V 2 bases and J 0 bases, with 8 bases left between them.

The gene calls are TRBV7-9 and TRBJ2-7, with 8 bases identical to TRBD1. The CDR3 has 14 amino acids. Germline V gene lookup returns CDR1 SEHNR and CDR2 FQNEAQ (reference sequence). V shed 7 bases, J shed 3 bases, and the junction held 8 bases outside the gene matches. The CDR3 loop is CASTDAGGNYEQYF. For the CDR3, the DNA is TGTGCCAGCACCGACGCAGGGGGCAACTACGAGCAGTACTTC. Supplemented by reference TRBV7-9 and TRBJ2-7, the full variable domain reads DTGVSQNPRHKITKRGQNVTFRCDPISEHNRLYWYRQTLGQGPEFLTYFQNEAQLEKSRLLSDRFSAERPKGSFSTLEIQRTEQGDSAMYLCASTDAGGNYEQYFGPGTRLTVT.

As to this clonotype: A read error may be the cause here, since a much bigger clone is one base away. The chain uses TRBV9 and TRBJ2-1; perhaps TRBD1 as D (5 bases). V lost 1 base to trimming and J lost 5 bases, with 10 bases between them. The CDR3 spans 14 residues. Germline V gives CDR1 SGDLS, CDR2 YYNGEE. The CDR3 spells CASSVSRADNEQFF. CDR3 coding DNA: TGTGCCAGCAGCGTAAGCAGGGCCGACAATGAGCAGTTCTTC. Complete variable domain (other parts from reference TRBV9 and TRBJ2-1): DSGVTQTPKHLITATGQRVTLRCSPRSGDLSVYWYQQSLDQGLQFLIQYYNGEERAKGNILERFSAQQFPDLHSELNLSSLELGDSALYFCASSVSRADNEQFFGPGTRLTVL.

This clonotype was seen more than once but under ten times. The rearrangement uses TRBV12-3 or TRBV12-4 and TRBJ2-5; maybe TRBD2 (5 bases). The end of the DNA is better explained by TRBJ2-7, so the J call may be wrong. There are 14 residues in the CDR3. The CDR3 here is CASSFAGAGYEQYF. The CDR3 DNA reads TGTGCCAGCAGTTTCGCGGGTGCAGGCTACGAGCAGTACTTC.

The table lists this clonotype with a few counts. The CDR3 sequence is CASSYSPGGGVVNYGYTF. The CDR3, as DNA: TGTGCCAGCAGTTACTCCCCTGGGGGGGGCGTAGTTAACTATGGCTACACCTTC. The chain carries TRBV6-5 and TRBJ1-2; TRBD1 might be the D (6 bases). In germline, CDR1 is MNHEY, CDR2 SVGAGI. V was trimmed by 0 bases and J by 1 base, leaving 18 bases between them. CDR3 length: 18 residues.

CDR3 nucleotide sequence: TGTGCCAGCAGCTTGGGTATGGGGATGGGCACAGATACGCAGTATTTT. Residues: CASSLGMGMGTDTQYF. The chain couples TRBV5-6 to TRBJ2-3, with D hard to call. The CDR3 is made up of 16 amino acids. V was pared by 0 bases and J by 1 base, with 12 bases between. Germline-derived CDR1 and CDR2 are SGHDT and YYEEEE.

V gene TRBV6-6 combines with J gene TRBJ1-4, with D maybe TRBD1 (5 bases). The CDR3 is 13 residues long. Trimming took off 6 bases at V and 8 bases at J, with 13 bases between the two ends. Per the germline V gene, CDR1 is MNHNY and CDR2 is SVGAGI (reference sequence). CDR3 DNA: TGTGCCAGCAGAGTGAGACAGATGGAAAAACTGTTTTTT. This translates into CASRVRQMEKLFF.

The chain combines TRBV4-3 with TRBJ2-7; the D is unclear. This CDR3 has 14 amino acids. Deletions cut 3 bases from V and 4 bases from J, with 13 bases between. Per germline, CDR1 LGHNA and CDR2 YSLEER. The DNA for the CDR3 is TGCGCCAGCAGCCAGGTTGGGGTTGGTTACGAGCAGTACTTC. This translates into CASSQVGVGYEQYF.

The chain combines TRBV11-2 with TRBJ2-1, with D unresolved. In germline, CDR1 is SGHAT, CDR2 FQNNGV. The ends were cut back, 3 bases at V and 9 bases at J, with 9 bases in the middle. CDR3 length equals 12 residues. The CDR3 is CASSLEISEQFF. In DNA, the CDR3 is TGTGCCAGCAGCTTGGAAATAAGTGAGCAGTTCTTC. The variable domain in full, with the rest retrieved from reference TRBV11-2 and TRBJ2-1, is EAGVAQSPRYKIIEKRQSVAFWCNPISGHATLYWYQQILGQGPKLLIQFQNNGVVDDSQLPKDRFSAERLKGVDSTLKIQPAKLEDSAVYLCASSLEISEQFFGPGTRLTVL.